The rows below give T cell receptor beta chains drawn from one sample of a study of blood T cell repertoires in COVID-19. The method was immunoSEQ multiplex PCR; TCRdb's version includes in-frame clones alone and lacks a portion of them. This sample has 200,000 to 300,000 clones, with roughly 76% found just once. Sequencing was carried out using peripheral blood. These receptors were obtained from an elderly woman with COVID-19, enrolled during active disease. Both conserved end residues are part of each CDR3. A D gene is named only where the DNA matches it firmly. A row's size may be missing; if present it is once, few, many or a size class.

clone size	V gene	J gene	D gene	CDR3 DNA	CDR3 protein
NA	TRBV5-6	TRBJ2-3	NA	TGTGCCAGCAGGGAAGTAGGGGCTGATACGCAGTATTTT	CASREVGADTQYF
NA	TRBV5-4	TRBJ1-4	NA	TGTGCCAGCAGCCTACAGGGAATGGGTGAAAAACTGTTTTTT	CASSLQGMGEKLFF
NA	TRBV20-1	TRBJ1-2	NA	TGCAGTGCTAGCAACCAGAATGGCTACACCTTC	CSASNQNGYTF
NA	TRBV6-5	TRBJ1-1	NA	TGTGCCAGCCGGACGGGAGCTGAAGCTTTCTTT	CASRTGAEAFF
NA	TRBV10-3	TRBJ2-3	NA	TGTGCCATCAGTGATACGCGGGCGGGGAGCACAGATACGCAGTATTTT	CAISDTRAGSTDTQYF
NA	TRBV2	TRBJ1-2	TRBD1	TGTGCCAGCAGAACTGACAGGGAATACTACACCTTC	CASRTDREYYTF
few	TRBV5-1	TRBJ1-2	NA	TGCGCCAGCAGCTTGGCAAGCGGGGGGCTAGTCTATGGCTACACCTTC	CASSLASGGLVYGYTF
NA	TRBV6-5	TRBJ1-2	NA	TGTGCCAGCAGTTCAGGGCCCCCCGGCTATGGCTACACCTTC	CASSSGPPGYGYTF
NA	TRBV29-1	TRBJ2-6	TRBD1	TGCAGCGTTGAAGATCCGGGACGTAGCAGGGGGTTCTCTGGGGCCAACGTCCTGACTTTC	CSVEDPGRSRGFSGANVLTF
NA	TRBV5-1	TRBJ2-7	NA	TGCGCCAGCAGCTTGGTTGTCTCCCCCTACGAGCAGTACTTC	CASSLVVSPYEQYF
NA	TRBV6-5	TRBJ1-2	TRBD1	TGTGCCAGCATTCCGGGACAGGGCCTCTATGGCTACACCTTC	CASIPGQGLYGYTF
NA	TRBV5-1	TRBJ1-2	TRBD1	TGCGCCAGCAGCTTTACGACAGGGGGTGGCTATGGCTACACCTTC	CASSFTTGGGYGYTF
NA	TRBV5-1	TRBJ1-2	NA	TGCGCCAGCAGCTTATGGACAACACGGGGCTACACCTTC	CASSLWTTRGYTF
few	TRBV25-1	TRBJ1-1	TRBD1	TGTGCCAGCAGTCCAACCTTAGGACAGGGCGGCACTGAAGCTTTCTTT	CASSPTLGQGGTEAFF
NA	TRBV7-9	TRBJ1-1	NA	TGTGCCAGCGGCTCCAGGGACACTGAAGCTTTCTTT	CASGSRDTEAFF
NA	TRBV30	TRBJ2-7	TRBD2	TGTGCCTGGAGTGTATTGAGCGGGAGGAGTGTAGTTTTC	CAWSVLSGRSVVF
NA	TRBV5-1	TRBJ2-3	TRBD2	TGCGCCAGCAGACTAGCGGGAGCGGGAGATACGCAGTATTTT	CASRLAGAGDTQYF
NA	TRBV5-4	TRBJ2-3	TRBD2	TGTGCCAGCAGCTTGGATAAGCTAGCGGGAGGGGGGTCGGTGGCTACGCAGTATTTT	CASSLDKLAGGGSVATQYF
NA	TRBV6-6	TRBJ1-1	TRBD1	TGTGCCAGCAGTCTTGCCCGACAGGGGCGGGGGACTGAAGCTTTCTTT	CASSLARQGRGTEAFF
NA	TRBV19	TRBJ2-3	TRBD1	TGTGCCAGGAAGACCCGGGACAGGGGAACCCCGTCACACACAGATACGCAGTATTTT	CARKTRDRGTPSHTDTQYF
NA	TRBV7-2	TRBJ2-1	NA	TGTGCCAGCAGCTTGGGCCTATACAATGAGCAGTTCTTC	CASSLGLYNEQFF
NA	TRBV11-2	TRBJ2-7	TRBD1	TGTGCCAGCACCCTCGGGACAGGGACTTACTACGAGCAGTACTTC	CASTLGTGTYYEQYF
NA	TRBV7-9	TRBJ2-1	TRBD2	TGTGCCAGCAGCCCCTCTAGCGGGGGGGTCGTACAGTTCTTC	CASSPSSGGVVQFF
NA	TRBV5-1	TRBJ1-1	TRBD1	TGCGCCAGCAGCCTAATGACAGGGGGCACTGAAGCTTTCTTT	CASSLMTGGTEAFF
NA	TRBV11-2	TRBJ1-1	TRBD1	TGTGCCAGCAGCTTAGCCCGGACAGGGGCCACTGAAGCTTTCTTT	CASSLARTGATEAFF
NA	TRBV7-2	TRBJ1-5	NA	TGTGCCAGCAGCTTACGGGAACTGGGGCCCCAGCATTTT	CASSLRELGPQHF
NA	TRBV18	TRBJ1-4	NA	TGTGCCAGCTCACCAGGGGCCCGCAATGAAAAACTGTTTTTT	CASSPGARNEKLFF
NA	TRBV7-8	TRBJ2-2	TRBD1	TGTGCCAGCAGCTTCGGGACAGTGAACACCGGGGAGCTGTTTTTT	CASSFGTVNTGELFF
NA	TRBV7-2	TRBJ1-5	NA	TGTGCCAGCAGCGTGAGAAATCAGCCCCAGCATTTT	CASSVRNQPQHF
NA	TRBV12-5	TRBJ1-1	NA	TGTGCTAGTGGTCCCACGGAGGGGATGAACACTGAAGCTTTCTTT	CASGPTEGMNTEAFF
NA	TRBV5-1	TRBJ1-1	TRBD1	TGCGCCAGCAGCGGGGGACAGGGGAACACTGAAGCTTTCTTT	CASSGGQGNTEAFF
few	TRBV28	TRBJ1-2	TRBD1	TGTGCCAGCAGTCTTACCGGGACAGGGCGAAGAGGCTACACCTTC	CASSLTGTGRRGYTF
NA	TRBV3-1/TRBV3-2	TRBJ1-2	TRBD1	TGTGCCAGCAGCCAACCAGACAGGGTCTCAGGCTACACCTTC	CASSQPDRVSGYTF
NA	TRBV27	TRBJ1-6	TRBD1	TGTGCCAGCAGGTACCAGGGGGCGCTCAGTAATTCACCCCTCCACTTT	CASRYQGALSNSPLHF
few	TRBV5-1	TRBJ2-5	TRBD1	TGCGCCAGCAGCCCCGACAGGGTAGAGACCCAGTACTTC	CASSPDRVETQYF
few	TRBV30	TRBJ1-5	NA	TGTGCCTGGAGTGTACGGGGGAATCAGCCCCAGCATTTT	CAWSVRGNQPQHF
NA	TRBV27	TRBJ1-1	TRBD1	TGTGCCAGCAGTTTTGACAGGGGGAACACTGAAGCTTTCTTT	CASSFDRGNTEAFF
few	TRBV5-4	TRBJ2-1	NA	TGTGCCAGCAGCTTAACTACCGACCGGTACAATGAGCAGTTCTTC	CASSLTTDRYNEQFF
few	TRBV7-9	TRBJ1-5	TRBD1	TGTGCCAGCAGCCCCGGACAGGGGGTGAATCAGCCCCAGCATTTT	CASSPGQGVNQPQHF
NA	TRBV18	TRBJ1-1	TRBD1	TGTGCCAGCTCACGGGACAGGGATAGCACTGAAGCTTTCTTT	CASSRDRDSTEAFF
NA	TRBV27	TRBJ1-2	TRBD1	TGTGCCAGCAGTTTAAAGGGGGCGAACTATGGCTACACCTTC	CASSLKGANYGYTF
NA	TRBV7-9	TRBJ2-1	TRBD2	TGTGCCAGCAGCCCTGGACTAGCGGGAGCTTACAATGAGCAGTTCTTC	CASSPGLAGAYNEQFF
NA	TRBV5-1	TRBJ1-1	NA	TGCGCCAGCAGCTTGGCCGGGATGCCTGAAGCTTTCTTT	CASSLAGMPEAFF
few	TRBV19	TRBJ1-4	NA	TGTGCCAGTAGTCGGGGCAGGGGCGCATCTGATGAAAAACTGTTTTTT	CASSRGRGASDEKLFF
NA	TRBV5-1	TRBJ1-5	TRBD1	TGCGCCAGCAGCCAAACAGGGGACAATCAGCCCCAGCATTTT	CASSQTGDNQPQHF
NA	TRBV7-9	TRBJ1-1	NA	TGTGCCAGCAGCTTAGCGCAGGATCGTTCTGAAGCTTTCTTT	CASSLAQDRSEAFF
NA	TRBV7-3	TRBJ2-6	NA	TGTGCCAGCAGTGAGGTGGGGGCCAACGTCCTGACTTTC	CASSEVGANVLTF
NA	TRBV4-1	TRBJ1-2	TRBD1	TGCGCCAGCAGCCTCAGGGGGGCAGCTAACTATGGCTACACCTTC	CASSLRGAANYGYTF
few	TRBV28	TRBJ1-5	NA	TGTGCCAGCAGCCTAAGTAGCAATCAGCCCCAGCATTTT	CASSLSSNQPQHF
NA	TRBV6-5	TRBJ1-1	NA	TGTGCCAGCAGTTCAAACAGGGCTACTGAAGCTTTCTTT	CASSSNRATEAFF
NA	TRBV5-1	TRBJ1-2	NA	TGCGCCAGCAGCTTGAGCGGGCTGGAAGGCTACACCTTC	CASSLSGLEGYTF
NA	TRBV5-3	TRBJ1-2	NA	TGTGCCCTCCCGACGAGGTGCTATGGCTACACCTTC	CALPTRCYGYTF
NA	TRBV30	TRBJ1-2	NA	TGTGCCTGGAGTGGGACAAACTATGGCTACACCTTC	CAWSGTNYGYTF
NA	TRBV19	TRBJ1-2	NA	TGTGCCAGTAGCTGGGGGGGCGACTATGGCTACACCTTC	CASSWGGDYGYTF